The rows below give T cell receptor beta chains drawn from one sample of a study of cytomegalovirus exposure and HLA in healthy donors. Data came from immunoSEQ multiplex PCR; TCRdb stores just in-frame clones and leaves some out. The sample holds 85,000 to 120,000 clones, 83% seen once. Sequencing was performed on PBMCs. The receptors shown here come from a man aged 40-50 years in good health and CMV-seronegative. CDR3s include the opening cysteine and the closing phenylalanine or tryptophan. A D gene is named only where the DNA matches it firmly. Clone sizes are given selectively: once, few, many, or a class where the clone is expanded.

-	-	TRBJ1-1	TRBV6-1	CASSRPSTEAFF	TGTGCCAGCAGTCGTCCCTCCACTGAAGCTTTCTTT
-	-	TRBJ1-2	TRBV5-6	CASILSPGLSYGYTF	TGTGCCAGCATCCTATCTCCCGGGTTGAGCTATGGCTACACCTTC
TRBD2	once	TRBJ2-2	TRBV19	CASSIGPSGNTGELFF	TGTGCCAGTAGTATTGGGCCTAGCGGTAACACCGGGGAGCTGTTTTTT
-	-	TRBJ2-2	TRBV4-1	CASRFRGNTGELFF	TGCGCCAGCCGATTCAGGGGGAACACCGGGGAGCTGTTTTTT
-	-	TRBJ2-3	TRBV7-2	CASSLGPGDTDTQYF	TGTGCCAGCAGCTTAGGGCCAGGGGACACAGATACGCAGTATTTT
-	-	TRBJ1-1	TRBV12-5	CASGFGNTEAFF	TGTGCTAGTGGTTTCGGTAACACTGAAGCTTTCTTT
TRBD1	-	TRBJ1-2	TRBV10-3	CAILPLQGAGGYTF	TGTGCCATCCTCCCATTACAGGGGGCTGGTGGCTACACCTTC
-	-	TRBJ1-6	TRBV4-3	CASSNRVNSPLHF	TGCGCCAGCTCCAACAGGGTGAATTCACCCCTCCACTTT
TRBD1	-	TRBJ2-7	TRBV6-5	CASTNWGQGFYEQYF	TGTGCCAGCACAAACTGGGGACAGGGGTTCTACGAGCAGTACTTC
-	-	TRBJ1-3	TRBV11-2	CASSLAHGQALSGNTIYF	TGTGCCAGCAGCTTAGCCCATGGACAAGCCCTCTCTGGAAACACCATATATTTT
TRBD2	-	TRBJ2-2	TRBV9	CASSPPAGPTGELFF	TGTGCCAGCAGCCCTCCAGCGGGACCCACCGGGGAGCTGTTTTTT
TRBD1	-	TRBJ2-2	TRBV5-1	CASSLVQGEAGELFF	TGCGCCAGCAGCTTGGTACAGGGGGAGGCCGGGGAGCTGTTTTTT
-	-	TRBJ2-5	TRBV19	CASSPPGGETQYF	TGTGCCAGTAGTCCTCCCGGAGGAGAGACCCAGTACTTC
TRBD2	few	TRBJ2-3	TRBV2	CASSDQGLERNTQYF	TGTGCCAGCAGTGATCAAGGACTAGAGAGAAATACGCAGTATTTT
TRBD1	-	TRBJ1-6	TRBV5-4	CASSPGQVDSPLHF	TGTGCCAGCAGCCCGGGACAGGTTGATTCACCCCTCCACTTT
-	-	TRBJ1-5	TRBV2	CASEAGLYNQPQHF	TGTGCCAGCGAGGCGGGCCTCTACAATCAGCCCCAGCATTTT
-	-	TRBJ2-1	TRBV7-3	CASSLSQVQGQFF	TGTGCCAGCAGCTTGTCACAGGTTCAAGGGCAGTTCTTC
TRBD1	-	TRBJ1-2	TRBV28	CASSLGQGARVGGYTF	TGTGCCAGCAGTCTGGGACAGGGGGCAAGAGTGGGTGGCTACACCTTC
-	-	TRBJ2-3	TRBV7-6	CASSPRPPPGTDTQYF	TGTGCCAGCAGCCCTAGACCGCCCCCCGGCACAGATACGCAGTATTTT
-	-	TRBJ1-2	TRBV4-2	CASSQPGGATFYGYTF	TGTGCCAGCAGCCAACCGGGCGGGGCCACTTTCTATGGCTACACCTTC
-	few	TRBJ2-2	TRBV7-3	CASSSQGPGELFF	TGTGCCAGCAGCTCGCAGGGCCCCGGGGAGCTGTTTTTT
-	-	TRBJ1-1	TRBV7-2	CASSPRGKTYTEAFF	TGTGCCAGCAGCCCCAGGGGCAAGACGTACACTGAAGCTTTCTTT
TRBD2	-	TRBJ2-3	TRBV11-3	CASSYATSGGTDTQYF	TGTGCCAGCAGCTATGCGACTAGCGGGGGCACAGATACGCAGTATTTT
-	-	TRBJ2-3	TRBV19	CASSIQGGDTQYF	TGTGCCAGTAGTATTCAGGGTGGGGATACGCAGTATTTT
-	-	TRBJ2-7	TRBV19	CASSTGQTYEQYF	TGTGCCAGTAGTACCGGACAGACCTACGAGCAGTACTTC
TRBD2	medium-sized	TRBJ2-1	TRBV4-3	CASSRGTSGGPHNEQFF	TGCGCCAGCAGCCGCGGGACTAGCGGGGGGCCCCACAATGAGCAGTTCTTC
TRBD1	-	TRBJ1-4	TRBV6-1	CASSDDRVDEKLFF	TGTGCCAGCAGTGACGACAGGGTAGACGAAAAACTGTTTTTT
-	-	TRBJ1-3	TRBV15	CATSRAGGGNTIYF	TGTGCCACCAGCAGAGCCGGGGGTGGAAACACCATATATTTT
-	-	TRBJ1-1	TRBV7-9	CASSHLGVGTEAFF	TGTGCCAGCAGCCACCTCGGGGTTGGCACTGAAGCTTTCTTT
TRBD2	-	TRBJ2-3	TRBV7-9	CASRHLAVATDTQYF	TGTGCCAGCAGGCATCTAGCGGTGGCGACAGATACGCAGTATTTT
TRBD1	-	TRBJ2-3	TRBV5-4	CASSTDRGRNTQYF	TGTGCCAGCAGCACCGACAGGGGGAGAAATACGCAGTATTTT
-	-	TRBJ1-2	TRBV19	CASTNRDSPYGYTF	TGTGCCAGTACCAACCGGGATTCTCCCTATGGCTACACCTTC
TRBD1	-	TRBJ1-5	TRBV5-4	CASSLTGDSNQPQHF	TGTGCCAGCAGCTTAACAGGGGATAGCAATCAGCCCCAGCATTTT
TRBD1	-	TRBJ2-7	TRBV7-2	CASSLADRGSYEQYF	TGTGCCAGCAGCTTAGCCGACAGGGGCTCCTACGAGCAGTACTTC
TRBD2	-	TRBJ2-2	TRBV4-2	CASSQYGTSGTGELFF	TGTGCCAGCAGCCAATACGGGACTAGTGGCACCGGGGAGCTGTTTTTT
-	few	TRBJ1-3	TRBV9	CASSATEQVGSGNTIYF	TGTGCCAGCAGCGCCACCGAACAGGTCGGCTCTGGAAACACCATATATTTT
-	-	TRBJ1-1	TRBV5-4	CASSLSPTRTVQNTEAFF	TGTGCCAGCAGCTTGTCCCCTACCCGGACAGTGCAGAACACTGAAGCTTTCTTT
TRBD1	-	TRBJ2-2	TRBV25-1	CASTRTGSTGELFF	TGTGCCAGCACCCGGACAGGGTCAACCGGGGAGCTGTTTTTT
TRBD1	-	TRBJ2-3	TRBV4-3	CASSQDGTGGVTDTQYF	TGCGCCAGCAGCCAAGATGGGACAGGGGGCGTCACAGATACGCAGTATTTT
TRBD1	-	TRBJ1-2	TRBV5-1	CASSRTRDSDYGYTF	TGCGCCAGCAGCAGAACGCGGGACAGCGATTATGGCTACACCTTC
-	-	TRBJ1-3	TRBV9	CASSVAPGTSGNTIYF	TGTGCCAGCAGCGTAGCTCCAGGAACCTCTGGAAACACCATATATTTT
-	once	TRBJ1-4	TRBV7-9	CASSLFEKLFF	TGTGCCAGCAGCCTATTTGAAAAACTGTTTTTT
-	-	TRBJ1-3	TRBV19	CASSIVPGSTGNTIYF	TGTGCCAGTAGTATAGTGCCGGGTTCGACTGGAAACACCATATATTTT
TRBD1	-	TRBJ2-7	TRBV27	CASSWTGGPFEQYF	TGTGCCAGCAGTTGGACAGGGGGCCCTTTCGAGCAGTACTTC
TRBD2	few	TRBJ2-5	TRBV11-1	CASSLLAGGGETQYF	TGTGCCAGCAGCTTACTAGCGGGAGGCGGGGAGACCCAGTACTTC
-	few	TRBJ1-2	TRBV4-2	CASSQRAQGGRWGGYTF	TGTGCCAGCAGCCAAAGGGCCCAAGGGGGTAGGTGGGGCGGCTACACCTTC
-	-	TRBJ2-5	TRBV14	CASSQFTRAQETQYF	TGTGCCAGCAGCCAATTCACTAGAGCTCAAGAGACCCAGTACTTC
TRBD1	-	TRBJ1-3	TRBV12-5	CASGSDRVPGNTIYF	TGTGCTAGTGGTTCCGACAGGGTGCCTGGAAACACCATATATTTT
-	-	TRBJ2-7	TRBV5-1	CASSLSGEEQYF	TGCGCCAGCAGCCTCTCAGGGGAAGAGCAGTACTTC
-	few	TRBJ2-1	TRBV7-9	CASSLVGRTDNEQFF	TGTGCCAGCAGCTTAGTGGGGCGGACCGACAATGAGCAGTTCTTC
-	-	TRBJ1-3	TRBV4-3	CASSQDVGSSGNTIYF	TGCGCCAGCAGCCAAGATGTGGGGAGCTCTGGAAACACCATATATTTT
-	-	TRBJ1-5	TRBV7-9	CSSSGGGNQPQHF	TGTTCCAGCAGTGGAGGCGGCAATCAGCCCCAGCATTTT
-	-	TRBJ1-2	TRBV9	CASSTQTVGYGYTF	TGTGCCAGCAGCACCCAGACAGTTGGCTATGGCTACACCTTC
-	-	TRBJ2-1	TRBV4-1	CASSQVPGTSSYNEQFF	TGCGCCAGCAGCCAAGTCCCTGGGACAAGCTCCTACAATGAGCAGTTCTTC
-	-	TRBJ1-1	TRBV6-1	CASSRQPFTEAFF	TGTGCCAGCAGTAGACAGCCCTTCACTGAAGCTTTCTTT
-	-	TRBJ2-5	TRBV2	CASTRGTQETQYF	TGTGCCAGCACCCGGGGGACCCAAGAGACCCAGTACTTC
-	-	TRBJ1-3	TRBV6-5	CASRPRQPGNTIYF	TGTGCTAGCAGGCCGAGACAGCCTGGAAACACCATATATTTT